Included here is one T cell receptor beta chain sequence, with context. Trimming removed 6 bases from V and 2 bases from J; junction bases left unmatched: 9. The CDR3 covers 15 residues. The V gene's germline CDR1 is MNHEY and CDR2 SVGAGI. This record comes from a study of blood T cell repertoires in COVID-19. Data came from immunoSEQ multiplex PCR; TCRdb stores just in-frame clones and leaves some out. Of some 170,000 clones in the sample, around 90% are singletons; the top ten hold 15% to 20%. The clonotype comes from a man in his sixties with active or convalescent COVID-19. The rearrangement links TRBV6-5 to TRBJ2-5, with 7 positions matching TRBD1. The specimen was peripheral blood. The CDR3: CASSRRLQGQETQYF. DNA for the CDR3: TGTGCCAGCAGCAGAAGACTACAGGGGCAAGAGACCCAGTACTTC.